What follows are 14 T cell receptor beta chains derived from one specimen sequenced in a study of T cell responses to AZD1222 COVID-19 vaccine. Measured with immunoSEQ multiplex PCR; TCRdb has only the in-frame clones, and not every one. Of some 100,000 clones listed, approximately 90% are singletons. The sequencing used peripheral blood, collected on day 0 of AZD1222 vaccination. These receptors came from an adult in good health.

The J gene is TRBJ2-2, the V gene TRBV10-1; 8 positions agree with TRBD1. The germline CDR1 and CDR2 sequences are WNHNN and SYGVQD (reference sequence). This CDR3 contains 14 residues. V shed 0 bases, J shed 6 bases, and the junction held 0 bases outside the gene matches. The CDR3 is CASSESTGAGELFF. CDR3 in DNA: TGCGCCAGCAGTGAGTCGACAGGGGCCGGGGAGCTGTTTTTT.

The chain is built from TRBV2 and TRBJ1-4; D is unclear. Germline CDR1 and CDR2: SNHLY and FYNNEI. The CDR3 runs to 11 residues. V lost 4 bases, J lost 8 bases, and 5 bases lay in between. CDR3 coding DNA: TGTGCCAGCAGTGCTTACGAAAAACTGTTTTTT. Translated: CASSAYEKLFF.

The chain combines TRBV18 with TRBJ1-6, with D tentatively TRBD1 (5 bases). CDR1 is KGHSH and CDR2 is LQKENI in the germline V gene. The V gene lost 0 bases and the J gene lost 1 base, with 7 bases spanning the gap. This CDR3 is 16 amino acids long. CDR3 amino acids: CASSPPGGSYNSPLHF. In DNA, the CDR3 is TGTGCCAGCTCACCACCGGGGGGTTCCTATAATTCACCCCTCCACTTT.

The chain employs TRBV28 and TRBJ1-5, with TRBD1 identical over 8 bases. Germline CDR1 MDHEN, CDR2 SYDVKM. V lost 6 bases and J lost 1; bases outside the gene matches: 5. CDR3 size: 15 residues. The CDR3 DNA reads TGTGCCAGCAGGGTGTGGACAGGGAGCAATCAGCCCCAGCATTTT. Translation gives CASRVWTGSNQPQHF.

For the CDR3, the DNA is TGTGCCAGCAGCCAGGCCTCCGGGGGGAATGAGCAGTTCTTC. Protein sequence: CASSQASGGNEQFF. The rearrangement uses TRBV3-1 (or the pseudogene TRBV3-2) and TRBJ2-1; 7 bases are a match to TRBD2. V lost 3 bases, J lost 7 bases, and 6 bases stayed unmatched. CDR3 length equals 14 residues. Germline CDR1 LGHDT, CDR2 YNNKEL (reference sequence).

The rearrangement uses TRBV7-9 and TRBJ1-4; TRBD1 might be the D (5 bases). Trimming left V 3 bases short and J 6 bases short, with 14 bases between. The CDR3 has 15 residues. The germline V gene has CDR1 SEHNR and CDR2 FQNEAQ (reference sequence). The CDR3 nucleotides are TGTGCCAGCAGCTTTGGGCAGGGTGAAGATGAAAAACTGTTTTTT. Residues: CASSFGQGEDEKLFF.

In its sample, this clone was seen once. The V gene is TRBV5-1, the J gene TRBJ1-3, with unresolved D. Per germline, CDR1 SGHRS and CDR2 YFSETQ. The CDR3 has 14 amino acids. V was clipped by 0 bases and J by 6 bases, with 10 bases between them. CDR3 residues: CASSLAGRENTIYF. The CDR3 coding sequence is TGCGCCAGCAGCTTGGCGGGCCGAGAAAACACCATATATTTT.

The V and J genes are TRBV12-3 or TRBV12-4 and TRBJ1-1; D remains unclear. The CDR3 extends over 12 amino acids. The ends were cut back, 6 bases at V and 10 bases at J, with 15 bases in the middle. DNA of the CDR3: TGTGCCAGCAGCCGGCAACCTCCGGGAGCTTTCTTT. Translation gives CASSRQPPGAFF.

This chain connects TRBV7-9 to TRBJ1-3, with 8 bases aligning to TRBD1. Germline V gives CDR1 SEHNR, CDR2 FQNEAQ (reference sequence). This CDR3 region has 14 residues. J was trimmed by 4 bases and V by 11 bases; bases with no gene match: 10. The CDR3 nucleotides read TGTGCCGGACCGGGACAGGAGGAAGGAAACACCATATATTTT. Amino acid sequence: CAGPGQEEGNTIYF. Together with reference TRBV7-9 and TRBJ1-3, the CDR3 gives the full variable domain: DTGVSQNPRHKITKRGQNVTFRCDPISEHNRLYWYRQTLGQGPEFLTYFQNEAQLEKSRLLSDRFSAERPKGSFSTLEIQRTEQGDSAMYLCAGPGQEEGNTIYFGEGSWLTVV.

The chain uses TRBV7-9 and TRBJ2-7; D not certain. V gave up 10 bases and J gave up 2 bases, with 12 bases separating them. From germline, CDR1 is SEHNR and CDR2 FQNEAQ (reference sequence). There are 12 residues in the CDR3. Written as DNA, the CDR3 is TGTGCCATCAACACCGTCGCCTACGAGCAGTACTTC. This sequence encodes CAINTVAYEQYF.

The chain joins TRBV27 to TRBJ1-2; D perhaps matches TRBD1 (6 bases). This CDR3 contains 15 residues. The ends were cut back, 0 bases at V and 7 bases at J, with 15 bases in the middle. The germline gives CDR1 MNHEY, CDR2 SMNVEV (reference sequence). The CDR3 nucleotides read TGTGCCAGCAGTTTATCGATTTCGGGGGGCCGTGGCTACACCTTC. Amino acids: CASSLSISGGRGYTF.

This rearrangement joins TRBV5-5 to TRBJ1-2; the D gene is possibly TRBD1 (5 bases). Germline CDR1 SGHKS, CDR2 YYEKEE (reference sequence). The CDR3 contains 14 residues. The germline V and J ends were trimmed by 0 bases and 13 bases, with 19 bases remaining between them. The CDR3 DNA sequence: TGTGCCAGCAGCTTGGTTTCAGGGTTTGGTTCGTCCACCTTC. As protein: CASSLVSGFGSSTF.

The rearrangement links TRBV18 to TRBJ1-1; no definite D call. The CDR3 loop spans 12 amino acids. The ends were cut back, 1 base at V and 8 bases at J, with 8 bases in the middle. Germline V gene lookup returns CDR1 KGHSH and CDR2 LQKENI. CDR3 loop: CASSPQAAEAFF. The CDR3 DNA sequence: TGTGCCAGCTCACCACAGGCGGCGGAAGCTTTCTTT.

The genes are TRBV5-4 and TRBJ1-1, with a possible D match to TRBD1 (6 bases). Trimming removed 5 bases at V and 5 bases at J, with 16 bases between. Looked up from germline, CDR1 is SGHNT and CDR2 is YYREEE (reference sequence). The CDR3 runs 14 residues. The CDR3 DNA reads as TGTGCCAGCAGTTTGAGGGGGGTTGAGACTGAAGCTTTCTTT. Amino acids: CASSLRGVETEAFF.